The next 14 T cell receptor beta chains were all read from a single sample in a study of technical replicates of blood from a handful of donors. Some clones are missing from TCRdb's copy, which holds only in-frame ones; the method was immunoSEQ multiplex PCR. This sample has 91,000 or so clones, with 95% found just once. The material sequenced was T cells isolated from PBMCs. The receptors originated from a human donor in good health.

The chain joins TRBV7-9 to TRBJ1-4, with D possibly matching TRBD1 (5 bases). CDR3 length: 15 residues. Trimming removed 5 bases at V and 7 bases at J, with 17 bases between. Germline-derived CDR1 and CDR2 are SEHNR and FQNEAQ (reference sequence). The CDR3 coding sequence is TGTGCCAGCAGCGGCGGGACGCAGGCAGGTGAAAAACTGTTTTTT. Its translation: CASSGGTQAGEKLFF. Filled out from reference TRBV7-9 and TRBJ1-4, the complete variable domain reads DTGVSQNPRHKITKRGQNVTFRCDPISEHNRLYWYRQTLGQGPEFLTYFQNEAQLEKSRLLSDRFSAERPKGSFSTLEIQRTEQGDSAMYLCASSGGTQAGEKLFFGSGTQLSVL.

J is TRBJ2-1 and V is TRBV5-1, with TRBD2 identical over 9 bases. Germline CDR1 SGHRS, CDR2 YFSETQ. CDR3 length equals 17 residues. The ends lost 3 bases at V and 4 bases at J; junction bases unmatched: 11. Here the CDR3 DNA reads TGCGCCAGCAGCTCCGCCGAAAGCGGGGGGCGATACAATGAGCAGTTCTTC. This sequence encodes CASSSAESGGRYNEQFF.

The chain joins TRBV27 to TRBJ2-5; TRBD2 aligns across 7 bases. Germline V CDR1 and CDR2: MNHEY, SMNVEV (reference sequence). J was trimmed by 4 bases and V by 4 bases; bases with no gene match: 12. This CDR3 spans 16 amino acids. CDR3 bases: TGTGCCAGCAGTTCCCGACTAGCCCAAAGAGGAGAGACCCAGTACTTC. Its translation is CASSSRLAQRGETQYF.

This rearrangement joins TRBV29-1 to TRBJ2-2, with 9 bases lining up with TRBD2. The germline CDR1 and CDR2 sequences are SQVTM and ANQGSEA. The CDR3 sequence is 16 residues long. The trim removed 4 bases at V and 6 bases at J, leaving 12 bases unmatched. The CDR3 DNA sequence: TGCAGCGTTGGTCCCGCAGGACTAGCGCAGGCCGGGGAGCTGTTTTTT. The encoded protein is CSVGPAGLAQAGELFF.

DNA of the CDR3: TGTGCCAGCGAGGGGGGGCAACCTGGGGCCAACGTCCTGACTTTC. This gives the protein CASEGGQPGANVLTF. V gene TRBV9 combines with J gene TRBJ2-6; the D gene is possibly TRBD2 (7 bases). Trimming shortened V by 7 bases and J by 2 bases, and 13 bases separated the two germline ends. The germline gives CDR1 SGDLS, CDR2 YYNGEE. This CDR3 has 15 amino acids.

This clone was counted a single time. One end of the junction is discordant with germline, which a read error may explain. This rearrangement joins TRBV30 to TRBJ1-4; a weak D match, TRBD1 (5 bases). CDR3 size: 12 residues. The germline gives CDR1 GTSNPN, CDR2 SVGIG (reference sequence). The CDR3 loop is CARRGASEKLFF. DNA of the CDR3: TGTGCCAGGAGGGGAGCTAGTGAAAAACTGTTTTTT. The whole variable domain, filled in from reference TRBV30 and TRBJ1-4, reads SQTIHQWPATLVQPVGSPLSLECTVEGTSNPNLYWYRQAAGRGLQLLFYSVGIGQISSEVPQNLSASRPQDRQFILSSKKLLLSDSGFYLCARRGASEKLFFGSGTQLSVL.

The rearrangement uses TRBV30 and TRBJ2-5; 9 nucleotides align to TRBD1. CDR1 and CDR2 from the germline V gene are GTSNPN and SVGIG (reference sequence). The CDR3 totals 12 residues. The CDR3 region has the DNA TGTGCATCGGACAGGGGAACGGAGACCCAGTACTTC. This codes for CASDRGTETQYF.

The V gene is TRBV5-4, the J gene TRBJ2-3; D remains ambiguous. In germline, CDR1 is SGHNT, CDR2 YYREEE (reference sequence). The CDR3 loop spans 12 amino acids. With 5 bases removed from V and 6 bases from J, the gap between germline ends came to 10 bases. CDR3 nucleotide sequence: TGTGCCAGCAGTCGTCCCGAGGATACGCAGTATTTT. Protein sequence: CASSRPEDTQYF.

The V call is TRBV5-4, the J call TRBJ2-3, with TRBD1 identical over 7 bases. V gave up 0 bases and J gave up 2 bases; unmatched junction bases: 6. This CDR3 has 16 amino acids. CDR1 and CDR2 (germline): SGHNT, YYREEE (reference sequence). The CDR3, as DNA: TGTGCCAGCAGCTTGGCCGTGACAGGGCCCACAGATACGCAGTATTTT. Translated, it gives CASSLAVTGPTDTQYF.

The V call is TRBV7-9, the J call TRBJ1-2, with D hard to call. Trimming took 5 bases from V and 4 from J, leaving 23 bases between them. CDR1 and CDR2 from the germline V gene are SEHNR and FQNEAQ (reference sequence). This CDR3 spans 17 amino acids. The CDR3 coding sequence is TGTGCCAGCAGCCCTGGTACCCCTAAAAAGATGTTCTATGGCTACACCTTC. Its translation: CASSPGTPKKMFYGYTF.

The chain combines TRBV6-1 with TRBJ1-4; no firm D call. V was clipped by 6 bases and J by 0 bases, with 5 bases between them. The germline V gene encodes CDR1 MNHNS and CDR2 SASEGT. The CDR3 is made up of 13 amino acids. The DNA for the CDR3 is TGTGCCAGCAGCCGGTCAACTAATGAAAAACTGTTTTTT. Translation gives CASSRSTNEKLFF.

In DNA form, the CDR3 reads TGTGCCTGGAGTCTCAGATCGAACACTGAAGCTTTCTTT. Its protein product is CAWSLRSNTEAFF. This chain uses TRBV30 with TRBJ1-1; D remains unclear. CDR1 and CDR2 from the germline V gene are GTSNPN and SVGIG (reference sequence). The CDR3 spans 13 residues. V dropped 2 bases and J dropped 1 base, with 8 bases sitting between them.

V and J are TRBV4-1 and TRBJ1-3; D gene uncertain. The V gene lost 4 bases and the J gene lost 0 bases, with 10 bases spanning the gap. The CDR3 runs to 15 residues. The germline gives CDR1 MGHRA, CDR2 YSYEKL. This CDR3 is CASSPPGVSGNTIYF. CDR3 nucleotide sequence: TGCGCCAGCAGCCCCCCGGGAGTCTCTGGAAACACCATATATTTT.

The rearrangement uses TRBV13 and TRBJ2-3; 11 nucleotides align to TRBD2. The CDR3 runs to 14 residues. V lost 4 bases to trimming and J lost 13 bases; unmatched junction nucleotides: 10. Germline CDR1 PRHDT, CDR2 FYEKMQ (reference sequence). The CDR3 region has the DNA TGTGCCAGCAGCTCACACCTAGCGGGGGGTTACAAGTATTTT. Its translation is CASSSHLAGGYKYF.